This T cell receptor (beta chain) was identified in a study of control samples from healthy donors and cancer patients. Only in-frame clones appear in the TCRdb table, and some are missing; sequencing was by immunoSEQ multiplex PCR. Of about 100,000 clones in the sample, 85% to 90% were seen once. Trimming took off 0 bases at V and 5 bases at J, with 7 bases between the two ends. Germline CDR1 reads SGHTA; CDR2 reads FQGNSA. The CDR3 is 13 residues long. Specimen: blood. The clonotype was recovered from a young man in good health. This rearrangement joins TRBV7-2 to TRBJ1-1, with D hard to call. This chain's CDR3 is CASSLALGTEAFF. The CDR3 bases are TGTGCCAGCAGCTTAGCGCTAGGAACTGAAGCTTTCTTT.